Each of the 32 T cell receptor beta chains below was sequenced from the same sample in a study of vaccination and CD4 T cells after COVID-19. The Oncomine TCR Beta short-read assay was applied to DNA of cultured CD4+ T cells. In TCRdb, the PCR reads were re-called with MiXCR into one record per CDR3 protein. The sample contains nearly 5,500 distinct CDR3 sequences, about 34% of which appear only once. Treatment given: approximately 11-day PBMC culture with coronavirus spike peptide pools or control peptides (ViraFEST assay). According to the study, CD4+ T cells from the unexposed donor were gathered ahead of the COVID-19 pandemic (2011-2018). These receptors have no known antigen. The sequencing sample was made of CD4+ T cells from blood, cultured in vitro. These receptor sequences come from a human donor in good health.

The rearrangement links TRBV4-2 to TRBJ2-6; D unresolved. CDR1 and CDR2 from the germline V gene are LGHNA and YNFKEQ. V gave up 2 bases and J gave up 1 base, with 12 bases separating them. The CDR3 extends over 17 amino acids. CDR3 amino acids: CASSQSLLTSGANVLTF. The CDR3 DNA sequence: TGTGCCAGCAGCCAATCTCTGCTTACGTCTGGGGCCAACGTCCTGACTTTC.

V gene TRBV20-1 combines with J gene TRBJ2-7, with a weak D call TRBD1 (5 bases). The V end lost 4 bases, the J end lost 2 bases, and 18 bases lay between the germline ends. This CDR3 is 15 amino acids long. Germline CDR1 reads DFQATT; CDR2 reads SNEGSKA (reference sequence). The CDR3 here is CSATSSSAGPYEQYF. CDR3 bases: TGCAGTGCTACCAGCTCTTCGGCAGGGCCCTACGAGCAGTACTTC.

By share, this clonotype ranks as large (0.1 to 1%). The V gene is TRBV24-1, the J gene TRBJ1-2; TRBD1 is a possible D gene (6 bases). CDR1 is KGHDR and CDR2 is SFDVKD in the germline V gene. CDR3 size: 13 residues. V lost 12 bases and J lost 6, with 19 bases in between. This CDR3 is CASNLEGGDGYTF. DNA of the CDR3: TGTGCCTCAAACCTGGAAGGGGGGGATGGCTACACCTTC.

The rearrangement links TRBV7-9 to TRBJ2-7; D could derive from TRBD1 or TRBD2 (6 bases each). The ends were cut back, 1 base at V and 2 bases at J, with 18 bases in the middle. There are 17 residues in the CDR3. Germline V gene lookup returns CDR1 SEHNR and CDR2 FQNEAQ (reference sequence). The CDR3 region is CASSLGARGGPTYEQYF. The CDR3 bases are TGTGCCAGCAGCTTAGGGGCGAGAGGGGGGCCCACCTACGAGCAGTACTTC.

The V and J genes are TRBV19 and TRBJ1-5, with D perhaps TRBD1 (6 bases). Germline lookup yields CDR1 LNHDA and CDR2 SQIVND (reference sequence). The CDR3 is made up of 13 amino acids. Trimming pared 6 bases from V and 6 bases from J, leaving 12 bases between. In DNA form, the CDR3 reads TGTGCCAGTAGAGGGGGGGGCGGTCAGCCCCAGCATTTT. Encoded protein: CASRGGGGQPQHF.

This clonotype was observed a handful of times. A read error may account for a junction end that differs from germline. The chain combines TRBV6-1 with TRBJ1-2; D is uncertain. Germline assignment: CDR1 MNHNS and CDR2 SASEGT. This CDR3 region has 14 residues. CDR3 loop: CASTTVYGRQGYTF. The CDR3 coding sequence is TGTGCCAGCACAACGGTATATGGCCGGCAAGGCTACACCTTT.

The V gene is TRBV29-1, the J gene TRBJ1-2, with 9 bases that match TRBD1. CDR3 length: 13 residues. Germline V CDR1 and CDR2: SQVTM, ANQGSEA. J lost 7 bases, V lost 2 bases, and 5 bases had no gene match. The CDR3 spells CSVETGGASGYTF. The DNA for the CDR3 is TGCAGCGTTGAAACAGGGGGCGCAAGTGGCTACACCTTC.

The CDR3 here is CASSPASSNSPLHF. CDR3 coding DNA: TGTGCCAGCAGCCCGGCATCTTCTAATTCACCCCTCCACTTT. The rearrangement uses TRBV5-5 and TRBJ1-6; no definite D call. Germline V gene sequence: CDR1 SGHKS, CDR2 YYEKEE (reference sequence). Trimming stripped 4 bases from V and 6 bases from J, with 11 bases between. This CDR3 is 14 amino acids long.

The chain recombines TRBV7-3 with TRBJ2-6, with D maybe TRBD1 (6 bases). The CDR3 contains 14 residues. The germline V and J ends were trimmed by 6 bases and 1 base, with 7 bases remaining between them. Germline V gene sequence: CDR1 SGHTA, CDR2 FQGTGA. The CDR3 spells CASRQGSGANVLTF. CDR3 DNA: TGTGCCAGCAGACAGGGTTCTGGGGCCAACGTCCTGACTTTC.

This clonotype was recorded a few times. The chain combines TRBV27 with TRBJ1-5; D gene unclear. CDR1 is MNHEY and CDR2 is SMNVEV in the germline V gene (reference sequence). Trimming took 3 bases from V and 6 from J, leaving 6 bases between them. The CDR3 loop spans 12 amino acids. CDR3 DNA sequence: TGTGCCAGCAGTTTTTGGGGTCAGCCCCAGCATTTT. Translation: CASSFWGQPQHF.

The chain couples TRBV6-1 to TRBJ1-6; D is uncertain. The CDR3 loop spans 13 amino acids. The germline V and J ends were trimmed by 6 bases and 8 bases, with 11 bases remaining between them. Germline V CDR1 and CDR2: MNHNS, SASEGT. Here the CDR3 reads CASSRREYSPLHF. The CDR3 nucleotides read TGTGCCAGCAGCCGCCGCGAGTATTCACCCCTCCACTTT.

The sample holds a few counts of this clonotype. The chain joins TRBV7-2 to TRBJ1-5; 7 bases map to TRBD1. CDR3 length equals 14 residues. The germline V gene encodes CDR1 SGHTA and CDR2 FQGNSA. Trimming removed 5 bases from V and 4 bases from J; junction bases left unmatched: 5. CDR3 in amino acids: CASSARQGNQPQHF. CDR3 nucleotides: TGTGCCAGCAGCGCCCGACAGGGAAATCAGCCCCAGCATTTT. The whole variable domain, remainder taken from reference TRBV7-2 and TRBJ1-5, is GAGVSQSPSNKVTEKGKDVELRCDPISGHTALYWYRQSLGQGLEFLIYFQGNSAPDKSGLPSDRFSAERTGGSVSTLTIQRTQQEDSAVYLCASSARQGNQPQHFGDGTRLSIL.

This clonotype was detected a few times. This chain's CDR3 is CASSFAGAEAFF. CDR3 DNA sequence: TGTGCCAGCAGTTTTGCCGGGGCTGAAGCTTTCTTT. The chain is built from TRBV7-9 and TRBJ1-1; D is unclear. CDR3 size: 12 residues. The V gene lost 6 bases and the J gene lost 6 bases, with 11 bases spanning the gap. Germline CDR1 and CDR2: SEHNR and FQNEAQ (reference sequence).

This clonotype turned up a few times. The rearrangement joins TRBV6-1 to TRBJ1-2; a possible D gene is TRBD1 (5 bases). This CDR3 is 14 amino acids long. Trimming took off 4 bases at V and 8 bases at J, with 17 bases between the two ends. Germline assignment: CDR1 MNHNS and CDR2 SASEGT. Here the CDR3 reads CASSAGGGVSGYTF. For the CDR3, the DNA is TGTGCCAGCAGTGCCGGTGGGGGTGTGAGCGGCTACACCTTC.

This clonotype was picked up a small number of times. This rearrangement joins TRBV2 to TRBJ2-3; D uncertain. The V end was cut by 1 base, the J end by 2 bases, with 1 base between. Germline CDR1 is SNHLY and CDR2 is FYNNEI. The CDR3 runs 12 residues. Here the CDR3 reads CASSEDTDTQYF. CDR3 nucleotide sequence: TGTGCCAGCAGTGAAGACACAGATACGCAGTATTTT.

This clonotype qualifies as medium-sized. CDR3 nucleotide sequence: TGCAGTGCTAGAGATCGGGCAGGCCCAGATTCACCCCTCCACTTT. Amino acids: CSARDRAGPDSPLHF. The V and J genes are TRBV20-1 and TRBJ1-6; no reliable D call. This CDR3 is built from 15 residues. Germline CDR1 reads DFQATT; CDR2 reads SNEGSKA (reference sequence). V lost 0 bases to trimming and J lost 8 bases, with 14 bases between them.

There are a few counts of this clonotype. The CDR3 is CASSFQETQYF. The CDR3 nucleotides read TGTGCCAGCAGCTTCCAAGAGACCCAGTACTTC. The genes are TRBV7-2 and TRBJ2-5, with unresolved D. The CDR3 sequence is 11 residues long. CDR1 and CDR2 from the germline V gene are SGHTA and FQGNSA. V lost 3 bases and J lost 1, with 0 bases in between.

CDR3 sequence (DNA): TGCAGTGCTAGGAGCTTCGGGACGAGCAATCAGCCCCAGCATTTT. It is translated as CSARSFGTSNQPQHF. The V gene is TRBV20-1, the J gene TRBJ1-5; a possible D gene is TRBD1 (5 bases). Germline V CDR1 and CDR2: DFQATT, SNEGSKA (reference sequence). The CDR3 covers 15 residues. The ends were cut back, 3 bases at V and 1 base at J, with 13 bases in the middle.

This clonotype was detected once. This chain links TRBV4-2 with TRBJ1-2; 7 bases map to TRBD1. After removal of 1 base from V and 7 bases from J, the junction contained 6 bases not matched to a gene. The CDR3 is made up of 14 amino acids. Germline CDR1 and CDR2: LGHNA and YNFKEQ. The CDR3 DNA follows: TGTGCCAGCAGCCAAGGGTGGACAGGAGGTGGCTACACCTTC. This encodes CASSQGWTGGGYTF.

The chain links TRBV6-5 to TRBJ2-7; D is ambiguous. The CDR3 loop spans 11 amino acids. The V and J ends lost 1 base and 6 bases respectively, with 4 bases between them. The V gene's germline CDR1 is MNHEY and CDR2 SVGAGI. The CDR3 is CASSYFSEQYF. The CDR3 DNA sequence: TGTGCCAGCAGTTACTTCTCCGAGCAGTACTTC.

This clonotype turned up a few times. The V and J genes are TRBV20-1 and TRBJ1-5; 7 positions agree with TRBD1. The CDR3 loop spans 15 amino acids. Germline CDR1 DFQATT, CDR2 SNEGSKA (reference sequence). After removal of 0 bases from V and 5 bases from J, the junction contained 7 bases not matched to a gene. CDR3 nucleotides: TGCAGTGCTAGAGAGAGCGGAACAGGGGATCAGCCCCAGCATTTT. It encodes CSARESGTGDQPQHF.

Only a few counts were recorded for this clonotype. The V gene is TRBV27, the J gene TRBJ1-1; D remains unclear. The V end lost 4 bases, the J end lost 1 base, and 7 bases lay between the germline ends. Germline assignment: CDR1 MNHEY and CDR2 SMNVEV (reference sequence). The CDR3 covers 13 residues. Written as DNA, the CDR3 is TGTGCCAGCAGTTCGTACACGAACACTGAAGCTTTCTTT. Protein: CASSSYTNTEAFF.

The chain recombines TRBV2 with TRBJ1-5, with D uncertain. In germline, CDR1 is SNHLY, CDR2 FYNNEI. The CDR3 runs 13 residues. V lost 2 bases to trimming and J lost 4 bases, with 6 bases between them. The DNA for the CDR3 is TGTGCCAGCAGTGAAAGGGAAAATCAGCCCCAGCATTTT. Translated: CASSERENQPQHF.

The V call is TRBV19, the J call TRBJ1-2, with TRBD1 as a possible D gene (5 bases). Trimming removed 6 bases from V and 7 bases from J, with 21 bases in between. The germline gives CDR1 LNHDA, CDR2 SQIVND (reference sequence). CDR3 size: 15 residues. The chain's CDR3 is CASSYVQALGPGYTF. The CDR3 bases are TGTGCCAGTAGCTACGTACAGGCCCTCGGTCCTGGCTACACCTTC.

The gene calls are TRBV5-1 and TRBJ1-1; D not certain. In germline, CDR1 is SGHRS, CDR2 YFSETQ. V was trimmed by 5 bases and J by 4 bases, leaving 12 bases between them. CDR3 length equals 13 residues. The CDR3 bases are TGCGCCAGCAGTCCGCAGGCTGCCACTGAAGCTTTCTTT. Protein sequence: CASSPQAATEAFF.

In its sample, this clonotype was seen a few times. The J gene is TRBJ2-1, the V gene TRBV19; weak D call: TRBD1 (5 bases). V was trimmed by 1 base and J by 9 bases, leaving 7 bases between them. CDR3 length: 12 residues. The germline CDR1 and CDR2 sequences are LNHDA and SQIVND (reference sequence). This chain's CDR3 is CASSIVGREQFF. The CDR3, as DNA: TGTGCCAGTAGTATAGTGGGGCGTGAGCAGTTCTTC. Filled out from reference TRBV19 and TRBJ2-1, the complete variable domain reads DGGITQSPKYLFRKEGQNVTLSCEQNLNHDAMYWYRQDPGQGLRLIYYSQIVNDFQKGDIAEGYSVSREKKESFPLTVTSAQKNPTAFYLCASSIVGREQFFGPGTRLTVL.

V gene TRBV7-8 combines with J gene TRBJ1-5; D not resolved. The CDR3 has 13 residues. The germline gives CDR1 SGHVS, CDR2 FQNEAQ. V shed 0 bases and J shed 5 bases, with 5 bases lying between them. CDR3 DNA sequence: TGTGCCAGCAGCTTAGCCGGCGATCAGCCCCAGCATTTT. Its translation is CASSLAGDQPQHF.

This clonotype was seen more than once but under ten times. This chain uses TRBV19 with TRBJ1-5; D is ambiguous. There are 13 residues in the CDR3. V lost 7 bases and J 6 bases, leaving 13 bases between the germline ends. CDR1 is LNHDA and CDR2 is SQIVND in the germline V gene (reference sequence). As DNA, the CDR3 is TGTGCCAGTACTGAAGGGCACGGTCAGCCCCAGCATTTT. This translates into CASTEGHGQPQHF.

The chain combines TRBV5-1 with TRBJ2-7; D is perhaps TRBD1 (6 bases). The V end was cut by 3 bases, the J end by 5 bases, with 15 bases between. CDR3 size: 14 residues. Germline lookup yields CDR1 SGHRS and CDR2 YFSETQ. The CDR3 region is CASSSGTPEHEQYF. As DNA, the CDR3 is TGCGCCAGCAGCTCCGGGACACCGGAGCACGAGCAGTACTTC.

There are a few counts of this clonotype. The chain joins TRBV11-1 to TRBJ1-6; D is perhaps TRBD1 (5 bases). Germline CDR1 SGHAT, CDR2 FQDESV (reference sequence). V lost 3 bases, J lost 10 bases, and 13 bases lay in between. CDR3 length: 14 residues. The DNA of the CDR3 is TGTGCCAGCAGCTTCCTCAGGGTGAGCTCACCCCTCCACTTT. Protein product: CASSFLRVSSPLHF.

As concerns this clonotype: The junction departs from the called germline gene at one end, perhaps through a read error. This chain joins TRBV7-3 and TRBJ2-2, with D perhaps matching TRBD2 (5 bases). Germline V gives CDR1 SGHTA, CDR2 FQGTGA. The CDR3 extends over 16 amino acids. This CDR3 reads CANSLTSGQITGELFF. CDR3 nucleotides: TGTGCCAACAGCTTAACGAGCGGCCAGATCACCGGGGAGCTGTTTTTT.

Here the CDR3 reads CAISEGVNEQYF. The CDR3 DNA is TGTGCCATCAGTGAGGGGGTAAACGAGCAGTACTTC. The chain recombines TRBV10-3 with TRBJ2-7; no reliable D call. The V gene lost 2 bases and the J gene lost 5 bases, with 7 bases spanning the gap. CDR1 and CDR2 from the germline V gene are ENHRY and SYGVKD. The CDR3 covers 12 residues.